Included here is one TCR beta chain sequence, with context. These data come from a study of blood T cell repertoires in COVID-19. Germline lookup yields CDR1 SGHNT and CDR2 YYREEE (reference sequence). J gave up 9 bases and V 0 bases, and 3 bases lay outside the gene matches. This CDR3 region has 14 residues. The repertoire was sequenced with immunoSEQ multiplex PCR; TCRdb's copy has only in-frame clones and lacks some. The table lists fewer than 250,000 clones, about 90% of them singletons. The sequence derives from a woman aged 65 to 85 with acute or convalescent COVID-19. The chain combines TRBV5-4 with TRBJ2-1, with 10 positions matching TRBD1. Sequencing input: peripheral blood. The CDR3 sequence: CASSLGQGAGEQFF. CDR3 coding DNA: TGTGCCAGCAGCTTGGGACAGGGGGCGGGTGAGCAGTTCTTC.